The 21 T cell receptor beta chains below were found in one sample sequenced in a study of cytomegalovirus exposure and HLA in healthy donors. Both 60 Vbeta primers and 13 Jbeta primers went into the PCR. The method was immunoSEQ multiplex PCR; TCRdb's version includes in-frame clones alone and lacks a portion of them. This sample yields under 250,000 clones, of which more than 60% are seen a single time; 1.5% to 2% belongs to the top ten. Sequencing used PBMCs. The receptors were sampled from a man aged 45-65 years in good health and CMV-seronegative.

This chain joins TRBV28 and TRBJ2-7; TRBD1 aligns across 10 bases. V gave up 6 bases and J gave up 2 bases; unmatched junction bases: 7. Germline CDR1 is MDHEN and CDR2 is SYDVKM. The CDR3 loop spans 15 amino acids. CDR3 in DNA: TGTGCCAGCAGACCGTGGACAGGGGGAACCTACGAGCAGTACTTC. Translating it yields CASRPWTGGTYEQYF.

This clone was seen more than once but under ten times. The chain combines TRBV18 with TRBJ2-7; 9 bases are a match to TRBD1. The CDR3 sequence is 15 residues long. The V gene end was trimmed by 2 bases and the J gene end by 5 bases; junction bases not matched to a gene: 7. Per the germline V gene, CDR1 is KGHSH and CDR2 is LQKENI. CDR3 DNA sequence: TGTGCCAGCTCACCATCCGGGACAGGGTTGAACGAGCAGTACTTC. Protein product: CASSPSGTGLNEQYF.

The chain carries TRBV6-1 and TRBJ1-5, with 8 nucleotides matching TRBD1. Trimming cost V 6 bases and J 0 bases; bases outside gene matches: 4. The CDR3 contains 15 residues. CDR1 MNHNS and CDR2 SASEGT come from the germline V gene. CDR3 nucleotides: TGTGCCAGCAGCACAGGGGGTTTTAGCAATCAGCCCCAGCATTTT. This codes for CASSTGGFSNQPQHF.

The chain carries TRBV6-4 and TRBJ2-1; 13 nucleotides agree with TRBD2. Germline-derived CDR1 and CDR2 are MRHNA and SNTAGT. J lost 5 bases, V lost 5 bases, and 3 bases had no gene match. The CDR3 is 15 residues long. The CDR3 DNA sequence: TGTGCCAGCAGTACAGGGACTAGCGGGAACAATGAGCAGTTCTTC. It codes for CASSTGTSGNNEQFF.

The chain combines TRBV10-3 with TRBJ1-1; the D gene is possibly TRBD1 (5 bases). This CDR3 is built from 12 residues. Trimming removed 6 bases at V and 4 bases at J, with 9 bases between. The germline V gene encodes CDR1 ENHRY and CDR2 SYGVKD. CDR3 protein: CAISREATEAFF. The CDR3 region has the DNA TGTGCCATCAGCAGGGAGGCCACTGAAGCTTTCTTT.

This clone occurred once. The chain couples TRBV19 to TRBJ1-5; 8 positions agree with TRBD1. Unmatched junction bases numbered 4, after V lost 9 bases and J lost 3 bases. The CDR3 is made up of 13 amino acids. The germline V gene encodes CDR1 LNHDA and CDR2 SQIVND (reference sequence). CDR3 in amino acids: CASRTGYNQPQHF. CDR3 bases: TGTGCCAGCAGGACAGGGTACAATCAGCCCCAGCATTTT.

V is TRBV2 and J is TRBJ1-5, with TRBD1 matching 8 bases. Germline V gene data show CDR1 as SNHLY and CDR2 as FYNNEI. Trimming at V came to 5 bases and at J to 4 bases, leaving 7 bases not matched to a gene. The CDR3 has 15 amino acids. The CDR3 loop reads CASSSQGDRNQPQHF. CDR3 bases: TGTGCCAGCAGTTCACAGGGGGATCGGAATCAGCCCCAGCATTTT.

The chain has TRBV4-1 and TRBJ2-5, with D possibly TRBD2 on 6 matching bases. The end of the DNA aligns better with TRBJ2-7, so the J call may be wrong. This CDR3 is built from 15 residues. Germline V gene sequence: CDR1 MGHRA, CDR2 YSYEKL. This CDR3 is CASSQGTGTFYEQYF. In nucleotides, the CDR3 is TGCGCCAGCAGCCAAGGGACCGGGACTTTCTACGAGCAGTACTTC.

This clone was seen once. This chain links TRBV5-1 with TRBJ2-7; D perhaps matches TRBD2 (5 bases). Germline V gives CDR1 SGHRS, CDR2 YFSETQ. Trimming removed 3 bases at V and 6 bases at J, with 10 bases between. This CDR3 contains 12 residues. The CDR3 reads CASSSSGSEQYF. Here the CDR3 DNA reads TGCGCCAGCAGCTCGAGCGGAAGCGAGCAGTACTTC.

The chain uses TRBV7-3 and TRBJ2-3; D gene uncertain. This CDR3 has 13 residues. The germline V gene encodes CDR1 SGHTA and CDR2 FQGTGA. V was trimmed by 5 bases and J by 3 bases, leaving 9 bases between them. CDR3 sequence (DNA): TGTGCCAGCAGCCCCTATCTTACAGATACGCAGTATTTT. Its protein is CASSPYLTDTQYF.

The sample holds a few counts of this clone. This chain joins TRBV30 and TRBJ1-1; no firm D call. Germline CDR1 GTSNPN, CDR2 SVGIG (reference sequence). The CDR3 is made up of 12 amino acids. V lost 4 bases and J 0 bases, leaving 6 bases between the germline ends. The CDR3 spells CAWNLMNTEAFF. The CDR3 DNA reads as TGTGCCTGGAACTTAATGAACACTGAAGCTTTCTTT.

Worth noting for this clone: Within the sample, other DNA sequences also encode this same CDR3. The chain carries TRBV19 and TRBJ2-3; TRBD2 is a possible D gene (6 bases). Between the trimmed V and J ends, which lost 1 base and 4 bases, there was a span of 9 bases. This CDR3 has 14 residues. Germline assignment: CDR1 LNHDA and CDR2 SQIVND (reference sequence). As DNA, the CDR3 is TGTGCCAGTAGTATAGGTGGAGGGCCAGATACGCAGTATTTT. Encoded protein: CASSIGGGPDTQYF. Full variable domain (outside the CDR3, taken from reference TRBV19 and TRBJ2-3): DGGITQSPKYLFRKEGQNVTLSCEQNLNHDAMYWYRQDPGQGLRLIYYSQIVNDFQKGDIAEGYSVSREKKESFPLTVTSAQKNPTAFYLCASSIGGGPDTQYFGPGTRLTVL.

This chain connects TRBV6-1 to TRBJ2-3; D possibly corresponds to TRBD2 (5 bases). This CDR3 comprises 15 residues. The V gene's germline CDR1 is MNHNS and CDR2 SASEGT. V lost 3 bases and J 2 bases, leaving 12 bases between the germline ends. CDR3 DNA sequence: TGTGCCAGCAGTGATTGGGAGTTGGTCACAGATACGCAGTATTTT. Protein: CASSDWELVTDTQYF.

The V gene is TRBV27, the J gene TRBJ1-2; possibly TRBD1 for D (6 bases). Trimming left V 6 bases short and J 4 bases short, with 15 bases between. Germline V gene sequence: CDR1 MNHEY, CDR2 SMNVEV (reference sequence). This CDR3 region has 14 residues. The CDR3 DNA follows: TGTGCCAGCAGCCTGAGCCTAGGGGGCTATGGCTACACCTTC. Protein product: CASSLSLGGYGYTF.

This rearrangement joins TRBV5-1 to TRBJ2-7; 7 bases are shared with TRBD1. Trimming removed 7 bases from V and 2 bases from J; junction bases left unmatched: 6. This CDR3 is built from 13 residues. Germline CDR1 and CDR2: SGHRS and YFSETQ. CDR3 residues: CASVGTETYEQYF. CDR3 DNA: TGCGCCAGCGTAGGGACAGAGACCTACGAGCAGTACTTC.

The chain employs TRBV29-1 and TRBJ2-1; TRBD2 matches at 11 bases. Per germline, CDR1 SQVTM and CDR2 ANQGSEA. J was trimmed by 8 bases and V by 8 bases; bases with no gene match: 20. The CDR3 contains 17 residues. CDR3 amino acids: CSTIGGLVTSGNDEQFF. The DNA for the CDR3 is TGCAGCACCATAGGGGGGCTTGTGACTAGCGGGAACGATGAGCAGTTCTTC.

This rearrangement joins TRBV21-1 to TRBJ2-7; the table's D call, TRBD1, was not checked against the DNA. TRBV21-1 is recorded as a pseudogene. The CDR3 is 16 amino acids. The DNA for the CDR3 is TGTGCCAGCAGCTCGCACCGACAGGTTGAATTTTACGAGCAGTACTTC. As protein: CASSSHRQVEFYEQYF.

This chain links TRBV28 with TRBJ2-6; tentative D call: TRBD2 (6 bases). Deletions cut 2 bases from V and 0 bases from J, with 11 bases between. This CDR3 contains 17 residues. Germline V gene data show CDR1 as MDHEN and CDR2 as SYDVKM. The CDR3 loop reads CASSLGRGISGANVLTF. The CDR3, as DNA: TGTGCCAGCAGTTTAGGGCGGGGAATCTCTGGGGCCAACGTCCTGACTTTC.

The chain has TRBV11-3 and TRBJ2-5; no reliable D call. Germline CDR1 SGHNT, CDR2 YENEEA. The V and J ends lost 1 base and 3 bases respectively, with 3 bases between them. CDR3 length: 12 amino acids. For the CDR3, the DNA is TGTGCCAGCAGCTTAGGAGAAGAGACCCAGTACTTC. Translated, it gives CASSLGEETQYF.

The genes are TRBV28 and TRBJ1-1; maybe TRBD1 (5 bases). With 0 bases removed from V and 5 bases from J, the gap between germline ends came to 13 bases. This CDR3 spans 15 amino acids. Looked up from germline, CDR1 is MDHEN and CDR2 is SYDVKM. Here the CDR3 reads CASSLWNRRGTEAFF. The CDR3 DNA sequence: TGTGCCAGCAGTTTATGGAACAGGCGGGGGACTGAAGCTTTCTTT.

The chain recombines TRBV5-8 with TRBJ1-1, with 8 positions matching TRBD1. The junction had 3 bases not matched to a gene; V was cut back by 4 bases and J by 1 base. CDR1 and CDR2 (germline): SGHTS, YDEGEE. There are 14 residues in the CDR3. Here the CDR3 reads CASSLRGPNTEAFF. DNA of the CDR3: TGTGCCAGCAGCCTCAGGGGGCCGAACACTGAAGCTTTCTTT.